This T cell receptor beta chain appears in the sequencing data of a study of cytomegalovirus exposure and HLA in healthy donors. The CDR3 consists of 15 residues. The V end lost 4 bases, the J end lost 5 bases, and 17 bases lay between the germline ends. Germline V gene sequence: CDR1 MGHRA, CDR2 YSYEKL. Assay: immunoSEQ multiplex PCR; the TCRdb copy retains only in-frame clones and omits some. The repertoire consists of about 150,000 clones, with about 86% occurring once and the leading ten covering approximately 2%. The clonotype comes from a human donor in good health. The gene calls are TRBV4-1 and TRBJ1-1; D unresolved. Material for sequencing was PBMCs. CDR3 protein: CASSLVGMGRTEAFF. CDR3 in DNA: TGCGCCAGCAGCCTAGTAGGGATGGGGAGAACTGAAGCTTTCTTT.